This T cell receptor (beta chain) was found in a study of OX40 agonist ivuxolimab in advanced cancers. The wider study: Given to patients was ivuxolimab, an agonistic anti-OX40 (CD134) antibody.

Germline CDR1 is SGHDN and CDR2 is FVKESK. V was pared by 4 bases and J by 0 bases, with 30 bases between. The CDR3 consists of 22 residues. Some clones are missing from TCRdb's copy, which holds only in-frame ones; the method was immunoSEQ multiplex PCR. This sample has roughly 57,000 clones; about four fifths occur once, and the top ten carry more than 2%. The sample was CD4+ or CD8+ T cells sorted from blood, taken in a trial of the OX40 agonist ivuxolimab. The V and J genes are TRBV14 and TRBJ2-2; D not certain. The clonotype was recovered from an adult with an advanced solid tumor such as melanoma, head and neck, liver or kidney cancer. The CDR3 region is CASSPLFRFRNVEPSNTGELFF. The CDR3, as DNA: TGTGCCAGCAGCCCACTATTTCGGTTTCGAAACGTGGAGCCCTCGAACACCGGGGAGCTGTTTTTT.